This TCR beta chain appears in the sequencing data of a study of persistence of HIV-infected CD4 T cells. Overall study context: The sample holds CD4+ T cells responsive to CMV or HIV-1 Gag.

V was clipped by 5 bases and J by 14 bases; unmatched bases: 12. The CDR3 is 14 amino acids. CDR1 and CDR2 (germline): MNHEY, SVGAGI. Note on this clone: Its antigen is currently unknown.

Cells were stimulated with CMV-infected fibroblast lysates at about 9.4 ug/mL. Memory cells lacking CD40L and CD69 with high CD45RO were sorted. Anti-CD28/CD49d costimulation, CD40-blocking antibody and enfuvirtide were given to CD8-depleted PBMCs for roughly 19 hours. Overall study findings and caveats: Degenerate expanded CDR3beta sequences were enriched among CMV- and Gag-responding cells.

The libraries were made with immunoSEQ version 4 in survey mode. Using immunoSEQ multiplex PCR, the repertoire was profiled, and TCRdb retains in-frame clones only, with some absent. In the table there are 48,000 or so clones, around 72% of which are singletons. The sequence was collected from an adult man with HIV who was CMV-seropositive. Sample: CD4+ T cells sorted from PBMCs after approximately 19-hour stimulation, taken from a patient who received antiretroviral therapy. This rearrangement joins TRBV6-5 to TRBJ1-6, with TRBD1 identical over 7 bases. CDR3 amino acids: CASSPETGRRSLHF. CDR3 DNA sequence: TGTGCCAGCAGTCCTGAGACAGGGAGGAGGTCCCTCCACTTT.